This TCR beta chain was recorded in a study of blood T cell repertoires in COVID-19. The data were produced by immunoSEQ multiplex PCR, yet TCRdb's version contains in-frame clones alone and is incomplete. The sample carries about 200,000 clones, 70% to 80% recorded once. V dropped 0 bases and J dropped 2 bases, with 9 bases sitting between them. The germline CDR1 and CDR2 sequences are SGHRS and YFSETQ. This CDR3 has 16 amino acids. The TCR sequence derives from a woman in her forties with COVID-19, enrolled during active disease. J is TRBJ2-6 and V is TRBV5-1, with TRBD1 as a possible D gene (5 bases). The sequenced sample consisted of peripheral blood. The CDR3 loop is CASSLEGVAGANVLTF. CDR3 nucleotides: TGCGCCAGCAGCTTGGAAGGGGTGGCTGGGGCCAACGTCCTGACTTTC.